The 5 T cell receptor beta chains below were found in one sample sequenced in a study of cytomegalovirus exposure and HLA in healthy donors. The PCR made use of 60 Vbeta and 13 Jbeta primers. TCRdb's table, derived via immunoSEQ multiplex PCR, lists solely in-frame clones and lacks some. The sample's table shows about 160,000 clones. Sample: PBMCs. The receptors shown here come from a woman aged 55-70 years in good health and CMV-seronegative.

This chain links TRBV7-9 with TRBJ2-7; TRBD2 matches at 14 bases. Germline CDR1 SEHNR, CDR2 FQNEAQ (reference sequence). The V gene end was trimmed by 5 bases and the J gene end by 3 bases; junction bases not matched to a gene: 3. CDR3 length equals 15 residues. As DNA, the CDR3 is TGTGCCAGCAGCAGGACTAGCGGGGGGATCTACGAGCAGTACTTC. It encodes CASSRTSGGIYEQYF. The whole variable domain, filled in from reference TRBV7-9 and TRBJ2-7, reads DTGVSQNPRHKITKRGQNVTFRCDPISEHNRLYWYRQTLGQGPEFLTYFQNEAQLEKSRLLSDRFSAERPKGSFSTLEIQRTEQGDSAMYLCASSRTSGGIYEQYFGPGTRLTVT.

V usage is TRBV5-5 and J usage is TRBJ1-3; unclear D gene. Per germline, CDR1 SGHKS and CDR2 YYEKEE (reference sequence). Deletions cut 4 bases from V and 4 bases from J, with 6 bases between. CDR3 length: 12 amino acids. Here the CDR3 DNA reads TGTGCCAGCAGCCCTCCCGGAAACACCATATATTTT. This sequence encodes CASSPPGNTIYF.

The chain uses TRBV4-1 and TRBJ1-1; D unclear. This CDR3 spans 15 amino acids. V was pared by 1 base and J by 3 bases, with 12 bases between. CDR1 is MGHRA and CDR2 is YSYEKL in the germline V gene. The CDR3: CASSQGGARHTEAFF. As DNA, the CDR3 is TGCGCCAGCAGCCAAGGTGGTGCCAGGCACACTGAAGCTTTCTTT.

DNA of the CDR3: TGTGCCAGCAGCTCCGACAGGAATCAGCCCCAGCATTTT. The encoded protein is CASSSDRNQPQHF. The chain recombines TRBV7-2 with TRBJ1-5, with D possibly TRBD1 on 6 matching bases. Per germline, CDR1 SGHTA and CDR2 FQGNSA. This CDR3 region has 13 residues. V was shortened by 4 bases and J by 4 bases, with 8 bases between the two germline ends. Drawing the rest from reference TRBV7-2 and TRBJ1-5, the complete variable domain is GAGVSQSPSNKVTEKGKDVELRCDPISGHTALYWYRQSLGQGLEFLIYFQGNSAPDKSGLPSDRFSAERTGGSVSTLTIQRTQQEDSAVYLCASSSDRNQPQHFGDGTRLSIL.

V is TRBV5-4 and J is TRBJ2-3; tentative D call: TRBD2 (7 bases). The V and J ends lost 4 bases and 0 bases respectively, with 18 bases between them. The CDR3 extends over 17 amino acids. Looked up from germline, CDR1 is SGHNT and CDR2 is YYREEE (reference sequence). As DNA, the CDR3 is TGTGCCAGCAGCCAGGCCGGGGGGCCCTCGAGCACAGATACGCAGTATTTT. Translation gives CASSQAGGPSSTDTQYF.